The sequence of this T cell receptor beta chain was determined in a study of blood T cell repertoires in COVID-19. Turning to the study itself: Sites across the United States, Italy and Spain contributed samples from acute and convalescent COVID-19.

Seattle participants joined during active infection and were tracked over time. The protocol was immunoSEQ multiplex PCR, while the TCRdb copy is restricted to in-frame clones and leaves out a portion. The data show 240,000 or so clones, roughly 80% seen once. This CDR3 is built from 15 residues. Germline values: CDR1 LNHDA, CDR2 SQIVND (reference sequence). After removal of 6 bases from V and 3 bases from J, the junction contained 7 bases not matched to a gene. The TCR originated in a woman aged 80 or older with COVID-19, enrolled during active disease. Sequences were obtained from peripheral blood. The gene calls are TRBV19 and TRBJ1-5; 8 positions match TRBD1. Written as DNA, the CDR3 is TGTGCCAGTAGAGACAGGGGACCCGACAATCAGCCCCAGCATTTT. It yields the protein CASRDRGPDNQPQHF. The full variable domain, its missing parts supplied by reference TRBV19 and TRBJ1-5, is DGGITQSPKYLFRKEGQNVTLSCEQNLNHDAMYWYRQDPGQGLRLIYYSQIVNDFQKGDIAEGYSVSREKKESFPLTVTSAQKNPTAFYLCASRDRGPDNQPQHFGDGTRLSIL.